This entry concerns a single TCR beta chain. This sample was taken from a study of tumour-infiltrating T cells in Burkitt lymphoma. In the study overall: Productive clonality predicted overall and progression-free survival.

Here immunoSEQ multiplex PCR was the method, and the copy in TCRdb shows in-frame clones only, minus some. The table records about 15,000 clones, roughly 74% of them present only once. The V segment lost 4 bases and the J segment 8 bases; nucleotides outside the gene matches: 10. CDR1 is SGHTA and CDR2 is FQGNSA in the germline V gene. The CDR3 totals 15 residues. The receptor was isolated from a human donor with diffuse large B-cell lymphoma. The material sequenced was tumor tissue. The V call is TRBV7-2, the J call TRBJ2-1; 8 bases line up with TRBD2. The CDR3 reads CASSSYGRAKDEQFF. CDR3 nucleotides: TGTGCCAGCAGCTCCTACGGGAGGGCAAAGGATGAGCAGTTCTTC. The variable domain in full, completed from reference TRBV7-2 and TRBJ2-1, reads GAGVSQSPSNKVTEKGKDVELRCDPISGHTALYWYRQSLGQGLEFLIYFQGNSAPDKSGLPSDRFSAERTGGSVSTLTIQRTQQEDSAVYLCASSSYGRAKDEQFFGPGTRLTVL.